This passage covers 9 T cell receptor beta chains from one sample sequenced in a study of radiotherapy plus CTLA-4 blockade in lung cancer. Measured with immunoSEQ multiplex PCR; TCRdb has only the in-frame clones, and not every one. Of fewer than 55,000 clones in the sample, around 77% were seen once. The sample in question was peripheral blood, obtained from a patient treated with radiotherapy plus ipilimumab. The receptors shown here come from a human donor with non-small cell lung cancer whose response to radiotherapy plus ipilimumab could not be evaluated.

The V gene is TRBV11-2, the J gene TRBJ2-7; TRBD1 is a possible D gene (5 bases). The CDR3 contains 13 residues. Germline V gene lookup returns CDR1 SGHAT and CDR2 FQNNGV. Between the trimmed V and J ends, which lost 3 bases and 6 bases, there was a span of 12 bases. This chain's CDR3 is CASSLAAQGEQYF. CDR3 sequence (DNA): TGTGCCAGCAGCTTGGCAGCTCAGGGCGAGCAGTACTTC.

The CDR3 nucleotides read TGCGCCAGCAGCCAAGTAGCGGGAGTAGGGGAGACCCAGTACTTC. It specifies CASSQVAGVGETQYF. This sequence joins TRBV4-3 and TRBJ2-5; TRBD2 matches at 9 bases. The CDR3 totals 15 residues. Germline V gene sequence: CDR1 LGHNA, CDR2 YSLEER. V lost 1 base and J lost 5; bases outside the gene matches: 5.

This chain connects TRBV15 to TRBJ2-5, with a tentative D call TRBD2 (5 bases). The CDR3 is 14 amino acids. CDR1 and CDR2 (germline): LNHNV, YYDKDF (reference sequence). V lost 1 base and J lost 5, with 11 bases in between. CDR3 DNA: TGTGCCACCAGCAGAGGGTTCCGAGGGGAGACCCAGTACTTC. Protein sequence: CATSRGFRGETQYF.

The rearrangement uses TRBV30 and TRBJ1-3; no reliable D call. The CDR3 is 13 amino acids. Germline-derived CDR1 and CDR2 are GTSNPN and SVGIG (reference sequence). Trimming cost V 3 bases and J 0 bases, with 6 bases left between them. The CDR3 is CAWREFSGNTIYF. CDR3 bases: TGTGCCTGGAGAGAGTTCTCTGGAAACACCATATATTTT.

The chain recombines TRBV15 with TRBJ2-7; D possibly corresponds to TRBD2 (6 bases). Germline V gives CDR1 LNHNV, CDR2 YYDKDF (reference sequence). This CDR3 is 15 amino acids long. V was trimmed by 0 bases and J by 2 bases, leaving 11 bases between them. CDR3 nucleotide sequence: TGTGCCACCAGCAGAGATCGGGGACTCGCCTACGAGCAGTACTTC. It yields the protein CATSRDRGLAYEQYF.

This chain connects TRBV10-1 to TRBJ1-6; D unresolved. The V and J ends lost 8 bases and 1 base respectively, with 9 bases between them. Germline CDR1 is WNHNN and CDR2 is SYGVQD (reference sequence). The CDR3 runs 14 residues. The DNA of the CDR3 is TGCGCCAGCCCCCGCAGTTCCTATAATTCACCCCTCCACTTT. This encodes CASPRSSYNSPLHF.

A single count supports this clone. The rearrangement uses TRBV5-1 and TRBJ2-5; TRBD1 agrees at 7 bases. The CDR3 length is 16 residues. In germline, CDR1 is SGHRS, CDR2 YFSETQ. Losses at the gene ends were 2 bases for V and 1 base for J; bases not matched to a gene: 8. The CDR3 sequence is CASSFWPGQSQETQYF. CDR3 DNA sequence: TGCGCCAGCAGCTTCTGGCCGGGACAGAGCCAAGAGACCCAGTACTTC.

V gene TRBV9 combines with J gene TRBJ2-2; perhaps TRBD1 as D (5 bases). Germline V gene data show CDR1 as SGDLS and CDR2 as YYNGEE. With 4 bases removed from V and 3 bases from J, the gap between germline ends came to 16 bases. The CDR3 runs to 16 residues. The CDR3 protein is CASSIREGVDTGELFF. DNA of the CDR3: TGTGCCAGCAGCATAAGGGAAGGGGTGGACACCGGGGAGCTGTTTTTT.

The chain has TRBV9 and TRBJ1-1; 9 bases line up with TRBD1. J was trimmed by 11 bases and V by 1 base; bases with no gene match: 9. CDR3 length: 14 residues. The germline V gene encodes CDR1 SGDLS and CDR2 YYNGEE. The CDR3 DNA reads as TGTGCCAGCAGCGTATCCCGGACAGGGGTGGGTGCTTTCTTT. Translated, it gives CASSVSRTGVGAFF. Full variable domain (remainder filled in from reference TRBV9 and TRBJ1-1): DSGVTQTPKHLITATGQRVTLRCSPRSGDLSVYWYQQSLDQGLQFLIQYYNGEERAKGNILERFSAQQFPDLHSELNLSSLELGDSALYFCASSVSRTGVGAFFGQGTRLTVV.